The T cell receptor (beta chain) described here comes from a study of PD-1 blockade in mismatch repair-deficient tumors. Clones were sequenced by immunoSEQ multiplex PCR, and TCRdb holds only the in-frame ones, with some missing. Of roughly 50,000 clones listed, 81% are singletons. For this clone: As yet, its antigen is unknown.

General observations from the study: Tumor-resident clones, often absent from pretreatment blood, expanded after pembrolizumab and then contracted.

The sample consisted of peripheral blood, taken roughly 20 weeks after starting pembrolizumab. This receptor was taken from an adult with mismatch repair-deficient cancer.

The CDR3 DNA reads as TGTGCCAGCAGCCCCCGGGTTTCTAGCGGGAGATTCGCAGATACGCAGTATTTT. This gives the protein CASSPRVSSGRFADTQYF. The rearrangement links TRBV7-6 to TRBJ2-3; 10 nucleotides line up with TRBD2. This CDR3 is built from 18 residues. Germline values: CDR1 SGHVS, CDR2 FNYEAQ. The V segment lost 5 bases and the J segment 4 bases; nucleotides outside the gene matches: 15.